This T cell receptor beta chain came from a study of blood T cell repertoires in COVID-19. Study background: Spain, Italy and the United States supplied samples that represented acute and convalescent COVID-19. In each case, the material was cDNA or gDNA derived from T cells, B-cell-depleted T cells, or PBMCs.

Methods used by the authors: Quantification of nucleated cells was approximated via reference gene primer amplification. The data were produced by immunoSEQ multiplex PCR, yet TCRdb's version contains in-frame clones alone and is incomplete. V, J and clone size are those of that table, while D and trimming were read from the DNA. The repertoire holds 350,000 or so clones, with around nine tenths as singletons. This clone was seen a few times. Sequencing was done on a sample of PBMCs or T cells enriched from blood (not recorded which). The sequence came from a woman in her twenties or thirties who had been exposed to COVID-19.

CDR3 coding DNA: TGTGCCAGCAGCTTGCGCGGGGGCAAGAGCTACGAGCAGTACTTC. It specifies CASSLRGGKSYEQYF. This chain links TRBV7-3 with TRBJ2-7; possible D gene TRBD2, 7 bases. Germline V gives CDR1 SGHTA, CDR2 FQGTGA. V was pared by 3 bases and J by 3 bases, with 15 bases between. The CDR3 has 15 residues.